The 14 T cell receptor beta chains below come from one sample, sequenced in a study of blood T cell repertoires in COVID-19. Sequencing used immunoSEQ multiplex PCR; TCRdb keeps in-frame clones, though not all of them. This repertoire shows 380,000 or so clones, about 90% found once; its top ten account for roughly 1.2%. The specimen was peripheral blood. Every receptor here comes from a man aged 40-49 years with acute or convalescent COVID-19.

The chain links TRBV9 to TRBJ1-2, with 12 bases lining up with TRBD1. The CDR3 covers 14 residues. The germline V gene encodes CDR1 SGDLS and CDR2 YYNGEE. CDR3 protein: CSGTGGVMGYGYTF. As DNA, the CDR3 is TGTTCCGGGACAGGGGGCGTCATGGGCTATGGCTACACCTTC.

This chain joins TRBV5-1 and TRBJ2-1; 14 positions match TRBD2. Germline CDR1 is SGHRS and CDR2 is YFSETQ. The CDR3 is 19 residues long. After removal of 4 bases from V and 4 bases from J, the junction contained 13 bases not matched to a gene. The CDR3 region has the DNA TGCGCCAGCAGCCGGCGACTAGCGGGAGGGCCCGGGGGGTACAATGAGCAGTTCTTC. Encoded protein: CASSRRLAGGPGGYNEQFF.

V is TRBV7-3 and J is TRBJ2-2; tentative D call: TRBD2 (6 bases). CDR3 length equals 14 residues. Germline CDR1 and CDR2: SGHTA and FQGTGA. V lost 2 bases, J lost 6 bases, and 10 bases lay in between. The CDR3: CASSLSWEAGELFF. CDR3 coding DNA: TGTGCCAGCAGCTTATCCTGGGAGGCCGGGGAGCTGTTTTTT.

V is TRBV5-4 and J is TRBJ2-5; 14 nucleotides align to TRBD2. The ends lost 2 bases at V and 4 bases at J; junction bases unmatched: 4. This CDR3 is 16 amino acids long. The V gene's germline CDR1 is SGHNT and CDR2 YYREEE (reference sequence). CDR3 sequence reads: CASSLGLAGGRETQYF. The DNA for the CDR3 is TGTGCCAGCAGCTTAGGACTAGCGGGAGGACGAGAGACCCAGTACTTC.

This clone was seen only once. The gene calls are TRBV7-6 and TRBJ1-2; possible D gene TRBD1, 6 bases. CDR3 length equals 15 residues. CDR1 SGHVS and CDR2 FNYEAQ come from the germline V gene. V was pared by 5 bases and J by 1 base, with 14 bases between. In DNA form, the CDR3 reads TGTGCCAGCAGCACGTGGGGGCGGGTTAACTATGGCTACACCTTC. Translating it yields CASSTWGRVNYGYTF.

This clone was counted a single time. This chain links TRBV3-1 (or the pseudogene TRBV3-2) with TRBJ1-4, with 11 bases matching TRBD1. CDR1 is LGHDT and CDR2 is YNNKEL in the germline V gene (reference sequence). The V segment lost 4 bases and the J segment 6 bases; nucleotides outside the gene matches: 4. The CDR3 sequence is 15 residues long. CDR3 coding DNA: TGTGCCAGCAGCCTGGACAGGGGGCCTTATGAAAAACTGTTTTTT. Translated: CASSLDRGPYEKLFF.

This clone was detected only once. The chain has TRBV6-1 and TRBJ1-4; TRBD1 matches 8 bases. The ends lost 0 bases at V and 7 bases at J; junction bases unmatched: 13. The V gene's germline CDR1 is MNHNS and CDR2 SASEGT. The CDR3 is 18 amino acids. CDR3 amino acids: CASSEARTGLTLGEKLFF. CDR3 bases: TGTGCCAGCAGTGAAGCGCGGACAGGGTTAACTCTTGGTGAAAAACTGTTTTTT.

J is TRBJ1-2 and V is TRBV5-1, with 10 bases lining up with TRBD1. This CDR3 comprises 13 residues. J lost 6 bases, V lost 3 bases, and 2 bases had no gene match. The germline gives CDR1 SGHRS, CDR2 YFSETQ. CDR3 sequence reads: CASSWTGGHGYTF. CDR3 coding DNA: TGCGCCAGCAGCTGGACAGGGGGGCATGGCTACACCTTC.

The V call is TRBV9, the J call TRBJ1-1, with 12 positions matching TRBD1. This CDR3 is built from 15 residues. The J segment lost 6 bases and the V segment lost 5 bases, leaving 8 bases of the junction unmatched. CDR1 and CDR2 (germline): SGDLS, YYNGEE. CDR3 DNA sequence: TGTGCCAGCAGTATACAGGGACAGGGGGCATCTGAAGCTTTCTTT. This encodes CASSIQGQGASEAFF.

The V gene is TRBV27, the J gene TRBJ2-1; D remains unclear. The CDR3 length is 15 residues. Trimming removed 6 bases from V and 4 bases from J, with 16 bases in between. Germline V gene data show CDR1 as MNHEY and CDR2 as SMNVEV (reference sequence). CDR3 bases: TGTGCCAGCAGGCCCGACTCAAGTCGGTACAATGAGCAGTTCTTC. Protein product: CASRPDSSRYNEQFF.

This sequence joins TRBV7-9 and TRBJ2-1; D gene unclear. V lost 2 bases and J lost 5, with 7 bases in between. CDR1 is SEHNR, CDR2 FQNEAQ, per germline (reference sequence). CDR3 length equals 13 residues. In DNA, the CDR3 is TGTGCCAGCAGCTTACTCCGTGACAATGAGCAGTTCTTC. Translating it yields CASSLLRDNEQFF.

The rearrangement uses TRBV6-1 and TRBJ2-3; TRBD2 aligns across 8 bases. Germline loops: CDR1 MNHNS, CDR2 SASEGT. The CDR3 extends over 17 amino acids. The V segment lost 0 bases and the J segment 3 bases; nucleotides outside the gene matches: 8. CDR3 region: CASSEALSGGPTDTQYF. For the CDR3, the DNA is TGTGCCAGCAGTGAAGCGCTGAGCGGGGGTCCGACAGATACGCAGTATTTT.

The CDR3 sequence: CASSVRKFGEQYF. CDR3 nucleotide sequence: TGTGCCAGCAGTGTGCGGAAGTTCGGCGAGCAGTACTTC. J is TRBJ2-7 and V is TRBV2; D gene ambiguous. Germline V CDR1 and CDR2: SNHLY, FYNNEI. This CDR3 region has 13 residues. V gave up 4 bases and J gave up 6 bases, with 13 bases separating them. Supplemented by reference TRBV2 and TRBJ2-7, the full variable domain reads EPEVTQTPSHQVTQMGQEVILRCVPISNHLYFYWYRQILGQKVEFLVSFYNNEISEKSEIFDDQFSVERPDGSNFTLKIRSTKLEDSAMYFCASSVRKFGEQYFGPGTRLTVT.

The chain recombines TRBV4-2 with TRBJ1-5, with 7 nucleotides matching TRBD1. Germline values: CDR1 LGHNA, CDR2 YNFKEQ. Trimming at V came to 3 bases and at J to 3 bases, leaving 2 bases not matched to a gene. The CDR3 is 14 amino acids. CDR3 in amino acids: CASSQGTANQPQHF. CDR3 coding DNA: TGTGCCAGCAGCCAGGGGACAGCCAATCAGCCCCAGCATTTT.